These T cell receptor beta chains were read from a single sample in a study of blood T cell repertoires in COVID-19. TCRdb's copy holds only in-frame clones and misses some; the assay was immunoSEQ multiplex PCR. The repertoire consists of fewer than 300,000 clones, with 82% occurring once and the leading ten covering about 3%. Sample: peripheral blood. These receptors originate from a woman under 30 with acute or convalescent COVID-19. CDR3s include the opening cysteine and the closing phenylalanine or tryptophan.

j_call,v_call,cdr3_aa
TRBJ1-4,TRBV5-6,CASSLGGLTPRNEKLFF
TRBJ1-2,TRBV19,CASSLLQGAGGYTF
TRBJ2-7,TRBV4-1,CASSLNPPGLVSYEQYF
TRBJ2-5,TRBV12-3/TRBV12-4,CASSTGQETQYF
TRBJ2-7,TRBV27,CASRTGGRLGEQYF
TRBJ2-5,TRBV19,CASSITLGGQETQYF
TRBJ2-7,TRBV28,CASSLGGSSYEQYF
TRBJ2-3,TRBV6-5,CASRYSNRGTTDTQYF
TRBJ1-6,TRBV7-9,CASSDSRTGGNSPLHF
TRBJ2-7,TRBV10-3,CAIRDRGSSYEQYF
TRBJ1-2,TRBV4-2,CASSQDPAGDYGYTF
TRBJ1-2,TRBV14,CASSQWGQGHGYTF
TRBJ1-6,TRBV6-1,CASSEAFGQYNSPLHF
TRBJ2-1,TRBV6-5,CASRDREWGYNEQFF
TRBJ1-2,TRBV29-1,CSVEGTGTSSYTF
TRBJ2-7,TRBV5-5,CASSPDYEQYF
TRBJ2-7,TRBV10-3,CAIAPGQDFPPYEQYF
TRBJ1-6,TRBV19,CATSPDRGGYNSPLHF
TRBJ2-7,TRBV7-2,CASSPRGSGPTVSYEQYF
TRBJ2-1,TRBV24-1,CATSPGLAGAEQFF
TRBJ1-2,TRBV6-5,CASRGGQSHGYTF
TRBJ1-2,TRBV7-9,CASSSNVIESYGYTF
TRBJ2-5,TRBV7-2,CASSLAGLTRETQYF
TRBJ2-7,TRBV19,CASSTGQGDEQYF
TRBJ1-1,TRBV5-6,CASSLDQGGLMNTEAFF
TRBJ2-7,TRBV5-5,CASSPEEREDYEQYF
TRBJ1-1,TRBV10-3,CAISPKDRPEAFF
TRBJ2-4,TRBV18,CASSPQATAKNIQYF
TRBJ2-7,TRBV11-2,CASSLDADRGYEQYF